Shown below are 32 T cell receptor beta chains from a single sample sequenced in a study of OX40 agonist ivuxolimab in advanced cancers. Sequencing was performed with immunoSEQ multiplex PCR; in TCRdb, only in-frame clones are kept and a portion is missing. This table has 30,000 to 40,000 clones, approximately 89% appearing once. The specimen comprised CD4+ or CD8+ T cells sorted from blood, sampled in a trial of the OX40 agonist ivuxolimab. These receptors were collected from an adult with an advanced solid tumor such as melanoma, head and neck, liver or kidney cancer.

V and J are TRBV2 and TRBJ2-5; 9 bases align to TRBD1. V lost 6 bases to trimming and J lost 4 bases; unmatched junction nucleotides: 6. Germline assignment: CDR1 SNHLY and CDR2 FYNNEI. The CDR3 is 14 amino acids. The CDR3 nucleotides read TGTGCCAGCAGGAGACAGGGGGGAAGAGAGACCCAGTACTTC. Translating it yields CASRRQGGRETQYF.

The V and J genes are TRBV28 and TRBJ2-7, with TRBD1 identical over 7 bases. This CDR3 has 14 residues. Germline CDR1 MDHEN, CDR2 SYDVKM. V was clipped by 5 bases and J by 2 bases; unmatched bases: 6. The chain's CDR3 is CASSPGQDPYEQYF. For the CDR3, the DNA is TGTGCCAGCAGTCCAGGACAGGACCCCTACGAGCAGTACTTC.

The V gene is TRBV5-1, the J gene TRBJ1-2; D gene ambiguous. The germline V gene has CDR1 SGHRS and CDR2 YFSETQ. V lost 0 bases and J lost 4, with 10 bases in between. This CDR3 is built from 14 residues. The CDR3 spells CASSLDSSSYGYTF. The CDR3 nucleotides are TGCGCCAGCAGCTTGGACAGTTCCAGCTATGGCTACACCTTC.

This CDR3 is CASSGGRADNEQFF. In DNA form, the CDR3 reads TGTGCCAGCAGCGGGGGACGCGCCGACAATGAGCAGTTCTTC. This chain uses TRBV7-9 with TRBJ2-1, with D possibly being TRBD1 or TRBD2 (5 bases each). Per germline, CDR1 SEHNR and CDR2 FQNEAQ (reference sequence). This CDR3 region has 14 residues. V was trimmed by 5 bases and J by 5 bases, leaving 13 bases between them. Together with reference TRBV7-9 and TRBJ2-1, the CDR3 gives the full variable domain: DTGVSQNPRHKITKRGQNVTFRCDPISEHNRLYWYRQTLGQGPEFLTYFQNEAQLEKSRLLSDRFSAERPKGSFSTLEIQRTEQGDSAMYLCASSGGRADNEQFFGPGTRLTVL.

The rearrangement joins TRBV15 to TRBJ1-1; D remains ambiguous. V lost 1 base to trimming and J lost 3 bases, with 6 bases between them. The CDR3 totals 13 residues. CDR1 and CDR2 (germline): LNHNV, YYDKDF (reference sequence). CDR3 protein: CATSRGFDTEAFF. CDR3 DNA sequence: TGTGCCACCAGCAGAGGTTTCGACACTGAAGCTTTCTTT.

This sequence joins TRBV19 and TRBJ2-5; D is unresolved. V was pared by 1 base and J by 5 bases, with 8 bases between. This CDR3 has 13 residues. Germline V gene data show CDR1 as LNHDA and CDR2 as SQIVND (reference sequence). As DNA, the CDR3 is TGTGCCAGTAGTATAGGTAGCATTGAGACCCAGTACTTC. Amino acid sequence: CASSIGSIETQYF.

The V call is TRBV9, the J call TRBJ2-2; weak D call: TRBD1 (6 bases). Germline CDR1 is SGDLS and CDR2 is YYNGEE. CDR3 length: 14 residues. The germline V and J ends were trimmed by 6 bases and 1 base, with 10 bases remaining between them. The CDR3 is CASNRGGNTGELFF. The CDR3 DNA is TGTGCCAGCAACCGAGGGGGGAACACCGGGGAGCTGTTTTTT.

The chain links TRBV6-5 to TRBJ1-1; 8 nucleotides match TRBD1. This CDR3 comprises 15 residues. V lost 1 base and J lost 5; bases outside the gene matches: 6. CDR1 and CDR2 from the germline V gene are MNHEY and SVGAGI. DNA for the CDR3: TGTGCCAGCAGTTACTGGACAGGGCAAGGAACTGAAGCTTTCTTT. As protein: CASSYWTGQGTEAFF.

V usage is TRBV6-5 and J usage is TRBJ2-1, with D possibly being TRBD1 (5 bases). CDR1 is MNHEY and CDR2 is SVGAGI in the germline V gene. V lost 6 bases and J 1 base, leaving 13 bases between the germline ends. The CDR3 is made up of 15 amino acids. DNA for the CDR3: TGTGCCAGCAGGGCAGGGCTGCCATCCTACAATGAGCAGTTCTTC. Translating it yields CASRAGLPSYNEQFF.

The rearrangement joins TRBV18 to TRBJ1-4; D ambiguous. The V end was cut by 6 bases, the J end by 2 bases, with 16 bases between. The germline V gene has CDR1 KGHSH and CDR2 LQKENI. The CDR3 is made up of 16 amino acids. CDR3 in amino acids: CASSNSLSRTNEKLFF. Here the CDR3 DNA reads TGTGCCAGCTCCAACTCCCTGTCGAGGACTAATGAAAAACTGTTTTTT.

This sequence joins TRBV5-1 and TRBJ1-1, with 9 bases aligning to TRBD1. CDR3 size: 16 residues. After removal of 2 bases from V and 3 bases from J, the junction contained 8 bases not matched to a gene. Germline V gene data show CDR1 as SGHRS and CDR2 as YFSETQ. The CDR3 loop reads CASSFTGGASDTEAFF. Written as DNA, the CDR3 is TGCGCCAGCAGCTTCACAGGGGGCGCGTCGGACACTGAAGCTTTCTTT.

The chain joins TRBV11-3 to TRBJ2-7; the match to TRBD1 covers 8 bases. The CDR3 has 13 residues. V trimming: 6 bases; J trimming: 3 bases; junction bases outside the gene matches: 4. The germline V gene encodes CDR1 SGHNT and CDR2 YENEEA. The CDR3: CASSTGQGYEQYF. CDR3 DNA sequence: TGTGCCAGCAGTACTGGACAGGGCTACGAGCAGTACTTC. The variable domain in full, completed from reference TRBV11-3 and TRBJ2-7, reads EAGVVQSPRYKIIEKKQPVAFWCNPISGHNTLYWYLQNLGQGPELLIRYENEEAVDDSQLPKDRFSAERLKGVDSTLKIQPAELGDSAVYLCASSTGQGYEQYFGPGTRLTVT.

The chain carries TRBV15 and TRBJ2-3; the match to TRBD2 covers 14 bases. Germline CDR1 and CDR2: LNHNV and YYDKDF (reference sequence). This CDR3 is built from 17 residues. Trimming cost V 1 base and J 5 bases; bases outside gene matches: 5. CDR3 amino acids: CATSRGGLAGELDTQYF. DNA for the CDR3: TGTGCCACCAGCAGAGGGGGACTAGCGGGAGAACTAGATACGCAGTATTTT.

V usage is TRBV19 and J usage is TRBJ2-3; 8 bases match TRBD2. V was pared by 2 bases and J by 1 base, with 5 bases of the junction left unmatched. This CDR3 has 16 amino acids. CDR1 is LNHDA, CDR2 SQIVND, per germline (reference sequence). The CDR3 bases are TGTGCCAGTAGTATAATTAGCGGGACCGGCACAGATACGCAGTATTTT. This gives the protein CASSIISGTGTDTQYF.

The chain links TRBV5-1 to TRBJ1-1; D is unclear. V lost 4 bases to trimming and J lost 1 base, with 11 bases between them. CDR3 length equals 14 residues. Germline V CDR1 and CDR2: SGHRS, YFSETQ. CDR3 in amino acids: CASSTAGTNTEAFF. The CDR3 coding sequence is TGCGCCAGCAGCACAGCAGGCACGAACACTGAAGCTTTCTTT.

CDR3 DNA: TGCGCCAGCAGCTTTATCGGACTAGCGGGAGAGACCCAGTACTTC. This translates into CASSFIGLAGETQYF. The V gene is TRBV5-1, the J gene TRBJ2-5, with TRBD2 identical over 11 bases. The CDR3 is 15 residues long. Germline trimming cut 2 bases from V and 4 bases from J; bases unmatched to any gene: 4. Germline V gene lookup returns CDR1 SGHRS and CDR2 YFSETQ.

The chain carries TRBV6-5 and TRBJ1-6; 10 bases fit TRBD1. The germline CDR1 and CDR2 sequences are MNHEY and SVGAGI. This CDR3 has 14 amino acids. V shed 6 bases, J shed 10 bases, and the junction held 6 bases outside the gene matches. The CDR3 DNA reads TGTGCCAGCAGGGGACAGGGGCCGAAATCACCCCTCCACTTT. Translated: CASRGQGPKSPLHF.

The chain carries TRBV4-3 and TRBJ2-1, with D possibly being TRBD1 (7 bases). The V end lost 2 bases, the J end lost 1 base, and 12 bases lay between the germline ends. This CDR3 spans 16 amino acids. Germline-derived CDR1 and CDR2 are LGHNA and YSLEER. The CDR3, as DNA: TGCGCCAGCAGCCAACCCCCAGGGGGGTCCTACAATGAGCAGTTCTTC. This codes for CASSQPPGGSYNEQFF.

V is TRBV27 and J is TRBJ2-2; D may be TRBD1 (6 bases). This CDR3 has 14 amino acids. Trimming left V 2 bases short and J 10 bases short, with 14 bases between. The germline gives CDR1 MNHEY, CDR2 SMNVEV (reference sequence). CDR3 protein: CASSLDRRGAELFF. The CDR3 DNA is TGTGCCAGCAGTTTAGATCGCAGGGGCGCGGAGCTGTTTTTT.

The DNA of the CDR3 is TGTGCCACCAGCAGAGCAGGCTATGGCTACACCTTC. It is translated as CATSRAGYGYTF. The V gene is TRBV15, the J gene TRBJ1-2; the D is unclear. V was clipped by 1 base and J by 4 bases, with 4 bases between them. From germline, CDR1 is LNHNV and CDR2 YYDKDF (reference sequence). This CDR3 has 12 residues.

The CDR3 bases are TGTGCCAGCAGCGAACGGGACGGCCTTAATTCACCCCTCCACTTT. This translates into CASSERDGLNSPLHF. The chain employs TRBV5-4 and TRBJ1-6; tentatively, D is TRBD1 (5 bases). The germline V and J ends were trimmed by 4 bases and 6 bases, with 14 bases remaining between them. Germline assignment: CDR1 SGHNT and CDR2 YYREEE (reference sequence). The CDR3 covers 15 residues.

This clone was seen a single time. This chain links TRBV28 with TRBJ1-2, with D possibly matching TRBD1 (5 bases). V was shortened by 10 bases and J by 0 bases, with 15 bases between the two germline ends. Germline CDR1 MDHEN, CDR2 SYDVKM. This CDR3 contains 14 residues. CDR3 sequence (DNA): TGTGCCATCTCGGGGGGGGAAGCTAACTATGGCTACACCTTC. It yields the protein CAISGGEANYGYTF.

The J gene is TRBJ1-1, the V gene TRBV28, with D perhaps matching TRBD1 (6 bases). The germline V gene has CDR1 MDHEN and CDR2 SYDVKM. Trimming removed 8 bases at V and 0 bases at J, with 13 bases between. The CDR3 consists of 14 residues. The CDR3 sequence: CASLKGGMNTEAFF. The CDR3 DNA is TGTGCCAGCTTAAAAGGGGGGATGAACACTGAAGCTTTCTTT.

The V call is TRBV6-5, the J call TRBJ2-5; D is possibly TRBD1 (6 bases). The length of the CDR3 is 14 residues. V gave up 5 bases and J gave up 1 base, with 11 bases separating them. The germline V gene has CDR1 MNHEY and CDR2 SVGAGI. The CDR3 reads CASSPWDTQETQYF. CDR3 in DNA: TGTGCCAGCAGTCCTTGGGACACCCAAGAGACCCAGTACTTC.

This rearrangement joins TRBV6-5 to TRBJ2-1, with 7 bases lining up with TRBD2. In germline, CDR1 is MNHEY, CDR2 SVGAGI. The J segment lost 10 bases and the V segment lost 6 bases, leaving 6 bases of the junction unmatched. This CDR3 has 12 residues. CDR3 protein: CASRRTSGEQFF. The CDR3 coding sequence is TGTGCCAGCAGACGGACTAGTGGGGAGCAGTTCTTC.

In DNA, the CDR3 is TGTGCCAGCAGCCCCAATCTTGGGACAGTGGGAGCCAAAAACATTCAGTACTTC. Its translation: CASSPNLGTVGAKNIQYF. The V gene is TRBV7-9, the J gene TRBJ2-4; 7 nucleotides match TRBD1. V lost 5 bases, J lost 0 bases, and 13 bases stayed unmatched. Germline-derived CDR1 and CDR2 are SEHNR and FQNEAQ (reference sequence). The CDR3 is 18 residues long.

Points on this clone: Different DNA sequences within this sample yield the same CDR3. This chain joins TRBV29-1 and TRBJ2-1, with D tentatively TRBD2 (5 bases). This CDR3 comprises 14 residues. Deletions cut 6 bases from V and 0 bases from J, with 12 bases between. Looked up from germline, CDR1 is SQVTM and CDR2 is ANQGSEA. The CDR3 coding sequence is TGCAGCGTCTCGGGGTCGAGCTCCTACAATGAGCAGTTCTTC. Protein sequence: CSVSGSSSYNEQFF.

This chain connects TRBV5-1 to TRBJ2-1; D unresolved. Between the trimmed V and J ends, which lost 4 bases and 11 bases, there was a span of 13 bases. Germline CDR1 is SGHRS and CDR2 is YFSETQ. The CDR3 runs to 12 residues. CDR3 in amino acids: CASSVPSVQQFF. The CDR3 DNA sequence: TGCGCCAGCAGCGTCCCATCGGTACAGCAGTTCTTC.

Comments on this clone: Other DNA sequences in the same sample also yield this CDR3. The chain carries TRBV9 and TRBJ2-5; 11 positions agree with TRBD2. The CDR3 runs to 15 residues. Trimming at V came to 0 bases and at J to 5 bases, leaving 3 bases not matched to a gene. Germline V CDR1 and CDR2: SGDLS, YYNGEE. The CDR3 loop is CASSVDSGRGETQYF. The DNA of the CDR3 is TGTGCCAGCAGCGTAGATAGCGGGAGGGGGGAGACCCAGTACTTC.

The chain is built from TRBV6-5 and TRBJ1-1, with no clear D. The CDR3 loop spans 14 amino acids. CDR1 is MNHEY, CDR2 SVGAGI, per germline. Trimming left V 0 bases short and J 4 bases short, with 9 bases between. The CDR3 coding sequence is TGTGCCAGCAGTTACTCCTGGGTAGGCACTGAAGCTTTCTTT. Translation: CASSYSWVGTEAFF.

This chain uses TRBV5-4 with TRBJ2-3; maybe TRBD2 (6 bases). With 2 bases removed from V and 0 bases from J, the gap between germline ends came to 10 bases. Germline V CDR1 and CDR2: SGHNT, YYREEE (reference sequence). The CDR3 has 15 residues. CDR3 sequence: CASSFGGGSTDTQYF. CDR3 nucleotide sequence: TGTGCCAGCAGCTTTGGGGGAGGAAGCACAGATACGCAGTATTTT. Full variable domain (rest looked up from reference TRBV5-4 and TRBJ2-3): ETGVTQSPTHLIKTRGQQVTLRCSSQSGHNTVSWYQQALGQGPQFIFQYYREEENGRGNFPPRFSGLQFPNYSSELNVNALELDDSALYLCASSFGGGSTDTQYFGPGTRLTVL.

The chain recombines TRBV7-9 with TRBJ2-7; no clear D gene. The CDR3 loop spans 11 amino acids. Between the trimmed V and J ends, which lost 5 bases and 3 bases, there was a span of 5 bases. The germline V gene has CDR1 SEHNR and CDR2 FQNEAQ (reference sequence). CDR3 nucleotides: TGTGCCAGCAGCCCGAGCTACGAGCAGTACTTC. It specifies CASSPSYEQYF.